This T cell receptor beta chain is drawn from a study of beta chain features in type 1 diabetes. This CDR3 comprises 15 residues. From germline, CDR1 is MNHEY and CDR2 SVGAGI. The V and J ends lost 5 bases and 2 bases, in that order; junction bases with no gene match: 5. Study outcomes and limitations: Significant though moderate, a shortening of TCRB CDR3s appeared in all four CD4+ subsets of Type 1 diabetes patients. Sampled from patients, naive, central memory and Treg TCRB repertoires appeared more similar than those sampled from healthy donors. Cells that show high TCR expression could be over-represented by cDNA sequencing.

Note on this clone: The antigen remains undetermined.

The sequenced template was cDNA made from the entire isolated RNA. Assay used: immunoSEQ multiplex PCR; TCRdb lists only in-frame clones, some missing. The sample lists under 300,000 clones, roughly 22% occurring once. Every donor had blood drawn once into heparin, 100 to 150 mL on average. CD4+ naive, central memory, regulatory and stem cell-like memory cells were sorted via CD45RO/CCR7/CD25/CD127/CD95/CD27. Sequencing was done on a sample of naive CD4+ T cells from blood. This chain links TRBV6-5 with TRBJ2-1; 8 nucleotides align to TRBD2. The receptor comes from a woman aged 40 to 50 with type 1 diabetes. CDR3: CASSVLAVTYNEQFF. DNA for the CDR3: TGTGCCAGCAGTGTACTAGCGGTGACCTACAATGAGCAGTTCTTC.